This entry concerns a single T cell receptor beta chain. The record originates from a study of cytomegalovirus exposure and HLA in healthy donors. Measured with immunoSEQ multiplex PCR; TCRdb has only the in-frame clones, and not every one. This repertoire shows about 350,000 clones, about 90% found once; its top ten account for 1% to 1.5%. This CDR3 has 14 amino acids. The V end lost 7 bases, the J end lost 6 bases, and 16 bases lay between the germline ends. Germline CDR1 MNHEY, CDR2 SMNVEV (reference sequence). The V call is TRBV27, the J call TRBJ2-1, with D possibly being TRBD2 (6 bases). The source of this sequence is a woman in her 30s in good health and CMV-seropositive. Sequencing input: PBMCs. CDR3 protein: CASTPGAGGNEQFF. Here the CDR3 DNA reads TGTGCCAGCACTCCCGGGGCCGGGGGCAATGAGCAGTTCTTC.